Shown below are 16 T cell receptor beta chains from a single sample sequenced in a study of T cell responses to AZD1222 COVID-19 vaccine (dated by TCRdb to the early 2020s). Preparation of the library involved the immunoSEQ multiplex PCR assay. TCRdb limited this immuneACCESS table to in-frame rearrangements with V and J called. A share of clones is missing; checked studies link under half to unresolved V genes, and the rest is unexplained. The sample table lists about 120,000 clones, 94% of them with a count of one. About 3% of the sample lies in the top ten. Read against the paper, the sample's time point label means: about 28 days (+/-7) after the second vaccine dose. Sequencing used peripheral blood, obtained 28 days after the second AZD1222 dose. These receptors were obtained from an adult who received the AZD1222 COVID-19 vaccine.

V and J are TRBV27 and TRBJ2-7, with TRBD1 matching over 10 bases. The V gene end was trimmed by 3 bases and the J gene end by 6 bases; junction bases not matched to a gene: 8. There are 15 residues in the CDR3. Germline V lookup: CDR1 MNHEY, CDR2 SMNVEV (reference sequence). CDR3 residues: CASSFWGTGDGEQYF. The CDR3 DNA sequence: TGTGCCAGCAGTTTTTGGGGGACAGGGGATGGCGAGCAGTACTTC.

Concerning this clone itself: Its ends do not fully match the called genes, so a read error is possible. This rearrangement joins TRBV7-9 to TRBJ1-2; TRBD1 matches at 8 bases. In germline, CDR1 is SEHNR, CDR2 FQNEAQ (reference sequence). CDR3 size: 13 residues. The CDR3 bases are TGTGCCAGCAGCTCACAGGGGGGGACCAACGACATCTTC. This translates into CASSSQGGTNDIF.

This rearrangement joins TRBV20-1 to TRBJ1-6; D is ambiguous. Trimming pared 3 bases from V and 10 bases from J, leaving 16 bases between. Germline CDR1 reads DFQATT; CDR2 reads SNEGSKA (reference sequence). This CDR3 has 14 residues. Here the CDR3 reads CSASLSGSGSPLHF. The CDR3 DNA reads TGCAGTGCTAGTTTGAGCGGTAGCGGCTCACCCCTCCACTTT.

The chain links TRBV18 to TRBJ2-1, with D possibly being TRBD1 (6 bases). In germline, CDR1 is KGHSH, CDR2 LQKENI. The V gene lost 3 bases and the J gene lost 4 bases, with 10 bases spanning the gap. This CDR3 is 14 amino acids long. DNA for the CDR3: TGTGCCAGCTCACCCGCGGACAGTTACAATGAGCAGTTCTTC. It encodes CASSPADSYNEQFF.

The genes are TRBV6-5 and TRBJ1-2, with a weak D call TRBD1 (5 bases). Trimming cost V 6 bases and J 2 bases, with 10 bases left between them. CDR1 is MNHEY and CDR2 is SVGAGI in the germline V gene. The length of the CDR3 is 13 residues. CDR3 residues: CASSLDRNYGYTF. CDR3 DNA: TGTGCCAGCAGCTTAGACAGAAACTATGGCTACACCTTC.

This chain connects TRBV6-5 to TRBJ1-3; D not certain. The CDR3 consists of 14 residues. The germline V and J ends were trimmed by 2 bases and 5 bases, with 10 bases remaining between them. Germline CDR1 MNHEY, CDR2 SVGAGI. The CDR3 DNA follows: TGTGCCAGCAGTTACGGTGTTACGAGAAACACCATATATTTT. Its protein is CASSYGVTRNTIYF.

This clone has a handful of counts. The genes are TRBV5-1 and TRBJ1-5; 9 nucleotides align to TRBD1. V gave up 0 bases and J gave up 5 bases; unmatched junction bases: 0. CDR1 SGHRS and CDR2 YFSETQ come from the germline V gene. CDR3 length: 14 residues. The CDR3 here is CASSLGTGDQPQHF. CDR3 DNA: TGCGCCAGCAGCTTGGGGACAGGGGATCAGCCCCAGCATTTT.

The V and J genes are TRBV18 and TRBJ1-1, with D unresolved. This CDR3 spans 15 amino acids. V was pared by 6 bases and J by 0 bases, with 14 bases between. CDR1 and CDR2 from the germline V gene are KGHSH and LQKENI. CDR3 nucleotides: TGTGCCAGCTCGTTTTCGGACGGTATGAACACTGAAGCTTTCTTT. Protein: CASSFSDGMNTEAFF.

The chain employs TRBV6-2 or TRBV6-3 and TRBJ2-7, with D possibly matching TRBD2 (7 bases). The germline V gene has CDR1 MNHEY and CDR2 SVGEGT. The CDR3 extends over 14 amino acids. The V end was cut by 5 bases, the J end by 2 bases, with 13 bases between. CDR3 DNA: TGTGCCAGCAGTATTCTCGGGGGGCCCTACGAGCAGTACTTC. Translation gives CASSILGGPYEQYF.

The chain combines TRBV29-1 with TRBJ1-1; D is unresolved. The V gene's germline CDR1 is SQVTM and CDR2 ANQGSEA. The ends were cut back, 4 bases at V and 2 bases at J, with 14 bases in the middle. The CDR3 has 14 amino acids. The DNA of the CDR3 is TGCAGCGTTGTGGTTGGTCGGGGTAACACTGAAGCTTTCTTT. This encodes CSVVVGRGNTEAFF.

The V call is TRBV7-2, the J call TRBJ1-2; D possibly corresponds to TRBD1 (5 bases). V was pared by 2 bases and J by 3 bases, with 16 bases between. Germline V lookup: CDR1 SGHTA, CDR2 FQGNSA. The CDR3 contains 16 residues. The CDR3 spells CASSLLGRVGDYGYTF. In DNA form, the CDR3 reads TGTGCCAGCAGCTTATTGGGGCGGGTGGGGGACTATGGCTACACCTTC.

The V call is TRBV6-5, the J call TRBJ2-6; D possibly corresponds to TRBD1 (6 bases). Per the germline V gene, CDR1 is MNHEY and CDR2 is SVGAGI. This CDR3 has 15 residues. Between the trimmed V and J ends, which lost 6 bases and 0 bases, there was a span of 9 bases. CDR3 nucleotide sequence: TGTGCCAGCAGAAAAGGGGGCTCTGGGGCCAACGTCCTGACTTTC. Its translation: CASRKGGSGANVLTF.

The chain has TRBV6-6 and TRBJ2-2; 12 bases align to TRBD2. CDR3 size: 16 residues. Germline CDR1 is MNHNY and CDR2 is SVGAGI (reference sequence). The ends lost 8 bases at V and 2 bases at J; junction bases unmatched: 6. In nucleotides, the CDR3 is TGTGCCAGCGGGGAGACTAGCGGGGGTAACACCGGGGAGCTGTTTTTT. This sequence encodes CASGETSGGNTGELFF.

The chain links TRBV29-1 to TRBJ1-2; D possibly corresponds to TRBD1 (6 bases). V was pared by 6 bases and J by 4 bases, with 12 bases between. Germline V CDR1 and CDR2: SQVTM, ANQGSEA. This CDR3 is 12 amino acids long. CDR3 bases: TGCAGCGTCTTGACAGGCCTCTATGGCTACACCTTC. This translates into CSVLTGLYGYTF.

The chain's CDR3 is CASSTPGGVLQFF. CDR3 DNA: TGTGCCAGTAGTACCCCGGGGGGGGTATTGCAGTTCTTC. The chain carries TRBV19 and TRBJ2-1; 8 bases map to TRBD2. CDR3 length equals 13 residues. V trimming: 4 bases; J trimming: 12 bases; junction bases outside the gene matches: 8. Germline lookup yields CDR1 LNHDA and CDR2 SQIVND (reference sequence).

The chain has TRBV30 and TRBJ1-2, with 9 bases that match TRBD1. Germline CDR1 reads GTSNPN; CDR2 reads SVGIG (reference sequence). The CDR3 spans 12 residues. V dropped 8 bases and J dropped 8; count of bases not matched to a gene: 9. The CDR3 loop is CAGPGQGKGYTF. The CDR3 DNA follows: TGTGCCGGTCCGGGACAGGGAAAAGGCTACACCTTC.